The sequence of this TCR beta chain was determined in a study of control samples from healthy donors and cancer patients. TCRdb's copy holds only in-frame clones and misses some; the assay was immunoSEQ multiplex PCR. The repertoire holds about 73,000 clones, with roughly 87% as singletons. The CDR3 has 17 residues. V lost 3 bases, J lost 6 bases, and 7 bases stayed unmatched. Germline loops: CDR1 SGDLS, CDR2 YYNGEE. The rearrangement uses TRBV9 and TRBJ2-2; TRBD2 aligns across 14 bases. The TCR sequence derives from a woman in her fifties or sixties in good health. Material: blood. The CDR3 here is CASSGRLAGGSSGELFF. The CDR3 coding sequence is TGTGCCAGCAGCGGGCGACTAGCGGGAGGGTCTTCCGGGGAGCTGTTTTTT.